These 27 T cell receptor beta chains were all obtained from the same sample, sequenced in a study of blood T cell repertoires in COVID-19. This table comes from immunoSEQ multiplex PCR, and its TCRdb copy is limited to in-frame clones, with some not included. The sample includes over 200,000 clones, 88% of them seen just once. Sequencing was carried out using peripheral blood. Receptor source: a woman aged 40-49 years who had recovered from COVID-19.

The chain has TRBV28 and TRBJ1-4; D not certain. CDR3 size: 14 residues. The germline V and J ends were trimmed by 6 bases and 8 bases, with 16 bases remaining between them. Per the germline V gene, CDR1 is MDHEN and CDR2 is SYDVKM. CDR3 nucleotides: TGTGCCAGCAGCGGTGGCCTACTAGGGGAAAAACTGTTTTTT. It specifies CASSGGLLGEKLFF. Looking up the rest from reference TRBV28 and TRBJ1-4 gives the full variable domain: DVKVTQSSRYLVKRTGEKVFLECVQDMDHENMFWYRQDPGLGLRLIYFSYDVKMKEKGDIPEGYSVSREKKERFSLILESASTNQTSMYLCASSGGLLGEKLFFGSGTQLSVL.

The chain carries TRBV27 and TRBJ1-1; D unresolved. Germline loops: CDR1 MNHEY, CDR2 SMNVEV (reference sequence). With 5 bases removed from V and 4 bases from J, the gap between germline ends came to 11 bases. The CDR3 has 13 amino acids. The CDR3 loop reads CASSVVGSTEAFF. The CDR3 DNA sequence: TGTGCCAGCAGTGTAGTCGGGAGCACTGAAGCTTTCTTT.

J is TRBJ2-5 and V is TRBV3-1 (or the pseudogene TRBV3-2); D gene ambiguous. The CDR3 is 16 residues long. Germline lookup yields CDR1 LGHDT and CDR2 YNNKEL (reference sequence). V was pared by 1 base and J by 0 bases, with 12 bases between. This CDR3 reads CASSQGGPWDQETQYF. The CDR3 bases are TGTGCCAGCAGCCAAGGCGGCCCTTGGGACCAAGAGACCCAGTACTTC.

This clone was recorded only once. The V and J genes are TRBV9 and TRBJ1-5; tentative D call: TRBD1 (5 bases). The germline V gene encodes CDR1 SGDLS and CDR2 YYNGEE. The V end was cut by 4 bases, the J end by 3 bases, with 14 bases between. The CDR3 consists of 15 residues. Written as DNA, the CDR3 is TGTGCCAGCAGCCCGGGGGGAGGGGCCAATCAGCCCCAGCATTTT. Translating it yields CASSPGGGANQPQHF.

V usage is TRBV29-1 and J usage is TRBJ1-4; D is possibly TRBD1 (5 bases). Trimming removed 2 bases from V and 7 bases from J, with 20 bases in between. CDR1 and CDR2 (germline): SQVTM, ANQGSEA. The CDR3 totals 16 residues. The CDR3 DNA sequence: TGCAGCGTTGAAAAGATAGGGGTCCACCGGGCTGAAAAACTGTTTTTT. Translated, it gives CSVEKIGVHRAEKLFF.

This chain links TRBV28 with TRBJ1-2; TRBD1 might be the D (6 bases). With 6 bases removed from V and 3 bases from J, the gap between germline ends came to 14 bases. This CDR3 is built from 14 residues. Germline CDR1 and CDR2: MDHEN and SYDVKM. Here the CDR3 DNA reads TGTGCCAGCAGCCAGGGGAATATGGACTATGGCTACACCTTC. Its protein product is CASSQGNMDYGYTF.

V usage is TRBV7-3 and J usage is TRBJ2-3; 7 positions match TRBD2. CDR3 length equals 16 residues. Germline lookup yields CDR1 SGHTA and CDR2 FQGTGA. Germline trimming cut 2 bases from V and 2 bases from J; bases unmatched to any gene: 7. This chain's CDR3 is CASSLSAGANTDTQYF. The CDR3 DNA sequence: TGTGCCAGCAGCTTATCGGCGGGAGCGAACACAGATACGCAGTATTTT.

CDR3 in amino acids: CAWSLGGRNTIYF. DNA for the CDR3: TGTGCCTGGAGTCTGGGGGGGCGAAACACCATATATTTT. This chain uses TRBV30 with TRBJ1-3; maybe TRBD1 (6 bases). This CDR3 is 13 amino acids long. Trimming pared 2 bases from V and 5 bases from J, leaving 10 bases between. Germline CDR1 and CDR2: GTSNPN and SVGIG (reference sequence).

This chain joins TRBV28 and TRBJ2-7, with 9 bases identical to TRBD2. Trimming cost V 6 bases and J 4 bases; bases outside gene matches: 10. The CDR3 runs to 15 residues. CDR1 is MDHEN, CDR2 SYDVKM, per germline. The chain's CDR3 is CASSPSGRRTYEQYF. DNA of the CDR3: TGTGCCAGCAGCCCGAGCGGGAGGCGGACGTACGAGCAGTACTTC.

The gene calls are TRBV5-1 and TRBJ1-3, with 10 bases matching TRBD1. The junction had 14 bases not matched to a gene; V was cut back by 6 bases and J by 8 bases. Germline assignment: CDR1 SGHRS and CDR2 YFSETQ. This CDR3 is built from 16 residues. The CDR3 nucleotides read TGCGCCAGCACCAGAACGGGACAGGGGTCGGGAGACACCATATATTTT. Encoded protein: CASTRTGQGSGDTIYF.

About this clone: Other DNA sequences in the sample encode the same CDR3. This chain joins TRBV30 and TRBJ1-4, with TRBD1 identical over 8 bases. This CDR3 is 15 amino acids long. Trimming at V came to 0 bases and at J to 7 bases, leaving 7 bases not matched to a gene. Germline V gene data show CDR1 as GTSNPN and CDR2 as SVGIG (reference sequence). The CDR3 reads CAWSVGGTGGEKLFF. Written as DNA, the CDR3 is TGTGCCTGGAGTGTTGGGGGGACAGGCGGTGAAAAACTGTTTTTT. The whole variable domain, filled in from reference TRBV30 and TRBJ1-4, reads SQTIHQWPATLVQPVGSPLSLECTVEGTSNPNLYWYRQAAGRGLQLLFYSVGIGQISSEVPQNLSASRPQDRQFILSSKKLLLSDSGFYLCAWSVGGTGGEKLFFGSGTQLSVL.

The CDR3 DNA sequence: TGTGCCAGCAGCCCACAGACAGGGGTGAGCAATCAGCCCCAGCATTTT. Protein sequence: CASSPQTGVSNQPQHF. The rearrangement links TRBV7-2 to TRBJ1-5, with 8 nucleotides matching TRBD1. Trimming removed 5 bases from V and 1 base from J; junction bases left unmatched: 7. The CDR3 contains 16 residues. CDR1 and CDR2 (germline): SGHTA, FQGNSA.

CDR3 coding DNA: TGTGCCAGCAGCTCAGCCTCCAGGGAGGGGTGGGCCGGGGAGCTGTTTTTT. As protein: CASSSASREGWAGELFF. The chain has TRBV11-2 and TRBJ2-2; 7 nucleotides line up with TRBD2. The CDR3 extends over 17 amino acids. Germline assignment: CDR1 SGHAT and CDR2 FQNNGV. J was trimmed by 6 bases and V by 4 bases; bases with no gene match: 14.

The rearrangement links TRBV6-5 to TRBJ2-1, with D possibly being TRBD1 (6 bases). The CDR3 runs to 15 residues. Germline CDR1 is MNHEY and CDR2 is SVGAGI. Trimming pared 5 bases from V and 5 bases from J, leaving 16 bases between. In DNA, the CDR3 is TGTGCCAGCAGTCTGAGACACGGGACACACAATGAGCAGTTCTTC. This sequence encodes CASSLRHGTHNEQFF.

The chain links TRBV24-1 to TRBJ1-2, with TRBD1 identical over 11 bases. From germline, CDR1 is KGHDR and CDR2 SFDVKD. V dropped 3 bases and J dropped 7; count of bases not matched to a gene: 3. The CDR3 has 14 residues. The CDR3 region is CATSDPGTGGGYTF. The CDR3 DNA reads as TGTGCCACCAGTGATCCGGGGACAGGGGGTGGCTACACCTTC.

The V and J genes are TRBV27 and TRBJ2-7; D not resolved. Germline V CDR1 and CDR2: MNHEY, SMNVEV (reference sequence). V shed 6 bases and J shed 4 bases, with 16 bases lying between them. CDR3 size: 14 residues. The CDR3 region is CASSLARPPYEQYF. The CDR3 bases are TGTGCCAGCAGCTTGGCTCGCCCCCCATACGAGCAGTACTTC.

V gene TRBV29-1 combines with J gene TRBJ1-4, with D possibly TRBD1 on 6 matching bases. V lost 6 bases and J lost 3, with 14 bases in between. CDR3 length equals 14 residues. Germline V gene lookup returns CDR1 SQVTM and CDR2 ANQGSEA. The CDR3 is CSVAYRASNEKLFF. CDR3 nucleotides: TGCAGCGTGGCTTACAGGGCCTCTAATGAAAAACTGTTTTTT.

The chain joins TRBV19 to TRBJ2-3; 9 nucleotides match TRBD1. This CDR3 spans 15 amino acids. Germline CDR1 is LNHDA and CDR2 is SQIVND (reference sequence). V was pared by 4 bases and J by 4 bases, with 6 bases of the junction left unmatched. CDR3 sequence: CASSSRDRVPDTQYF. For the CDR3, the DNA is TGTGCCAGTAGTAGCCGGGACAGGGTCCCAGATACGCAGTATTTT.

The chain employs TRBV30 and TRBJ1-1; no firm D call. V lost 2 bases and J lost 3, with 7 bases in between. Germline CDR1 GTSNPN, CDR2 SVGIG (reference sequence). The CDR3 extends over 12 amino acids. The CDR3 region has the DNA TGTGCCTGGAGTACCCGGGACACTGAAGCTTTCTTT. Its protein product is CAWSTRDTEAFF.

This sequence joins TRBV19 and TRBJ1-5, with D maybe TRBD1 (5 bases). The CDR3 contains 14 residues. Germline CDR1 is LNHDA and CDR2 is SQIVND (reference sequence). The germline V and J ends were trimmed by 5 bases and 5 bases, with 13 bases remaining between them. The CDR3 region is CASSPGGVDQPQHF. The CDR3 nucleotides read TGTGCCAGTAGTCCCGGGGGGGTTGATCAGCCCCAGCATTTT.

The genes are TRBV18 and TRBJ1-4; the match to TRBD1 covers 8 bases. The CDR3 runs 15 residues. Germline CDR1 KGHSH, CDR2 LQKENI. Trimming at V came to 6 bases and at J to 2 bases, leaving 5 bases not matched to a gene. CDR3 in DNA: TGTGCCAGCTCCCAAAACAGGGGGACTAATGAAAAACTGTTTTTT. This gives the protein CASSQNRGTNEKLFF.

This rearrangement joins TRBV27 to TRBJ1-5, with TRBD1 matching over 8 bases. Germline V gene data show CDR1 as MNHEY and CDR2 as SMNVEV (reference sequence). V shed 2 bases, J shed 3 bases, and the junction held 3 bases outside the gene matches. The CDR3 loop spans 15 amino acids. CDR3 in amino acids: CASSLGTGNNQPQHF. CDR3 DNA sequence: TGTGCCAGCAGTTTAGGGACAGGAAACAATCAGCCCCAGCATTTT.

The rearrangement joins TRBV18 to TRBJ2-7; TRBD1 is a possible D gene (6 bases). CDR3 size: 14 residues. CDR1 is KGHSH, CDR2 LQKENI, per germline. V lost 3 bases and J 2 bases, leaving 11 bases between the germline ends. The CDR3 region is CASSPVQGPYEQYV. In DNA form, the CDR3 reads TGTGCCAGCTCACCGGTACAGGGCCCCTACGAGCAGTACGTC.

The gene calls are TRBV20-1 and TRBJ2-3; 10 bases agree with TRBD2. After removal of 3 bases from V and 0 bases from J, the junction contained 6 bases not matched to a gene. From germline, CDR1 is DFQATT and CDR2 SNEGSKA (reference sequence). The CDR3 covers 16 residues. CDR3 region: CSASQAGGVSTDTQYF. CDR3 in DNA: TGCAGTGCTAGTCAAGCGGGGGGGGTTAGCACAGATACGCAGTATTTT.

The V and J genes are TRBV7-3 and TRBJ1-2; 8 bases match TRBD1. V shed 0 bases and J 4 bases; nucleotides not matched to a gene: 10. CDR1 is SGHTA and CDR2 is FQGTGA in the germline V gene. This CDR3 has 17 amino acids. In DNA form, the CDR3 reads TGTGCCAGCAGCTTAACCGCCAGGGGGCCCCGGGGCTATGGCTACACCTTC. This encodes CASSLTARGPRGYGYTF.

The rearrangement joins TRBV18 to TRBJ1-1, with D possibly TRBD1 on 6 matching bases. CDR3 length equals 13 residues. Germline V lookup: CDR1 KGHSH, CDR2 LQKENI. V was trimmed by 4 bases and J by 2 bases, leaving 8 bases between them. CDR3 bases: TGTGCCAGCTCACTGGACAGCAACACTGAAGCTTTCTTT. This translates into CASSLDSNTEAFF.

Concerning this clone itself: The junction shows a germline mismatch at one end, possibly a read error. J is TRBJ2-7 and V is TRBV29-1, with TRBD1 identical over 11 bases. CDR1 and CDR2 from the germline V gene are SQVTM and ANQGSEA. The length of the CDR3 is 16 residues. The chain's CDR3 is CSVDRRGGQGANEQYF. The CDR3 nucleotides are TGCAGCGTTGACCGGCGCGGAGGACAGGGGGCGAACGAACAGTACTTC.